This record looks at one T cell receptor beta chain sequence and its context. Its antigen is currently unknown. Unique molecular identifiers featured in each of the TCR beta cDNA libraries. T cells numbering about 0.95 to 10 million gave rise to roughly 0.5 million cDNA molecules. Each CDR3 protein gets one entry after TCRdb re-called the PCR reads with MiXCR. The sample consists of 700,000 to 800,000 distinct CDR3 sequences, just under 30% of them appearing once. The sample belongs to a study of post-analysis software for immune sequencing data. The study's findings and limits: Those samples that were prepared in the same batch co-clustered strongly by F measure. Comparison with controls showed significantly lower normalized Chao1 diversity in multiple sclerosis patients.

The TCR originated in a girl aged 10 to 17 with multiple sclerosis. Sequenced: blood.

The CDR3 here is CATSSRANYGYTF. CDR3 bases: TGTGCCACCAGTTCCAGAGCTAACTATGGCTACACCTTC. The chain links TRBV24-1 to TRBJ1-2; unclear D gene. Germline CDR1 is KGHDR and CDR2 is SFDVKD. Trimming removed 6 bases at V and 0 bases at J, with 7 bases between. The CDR3 has 13 amino acids.